A single sample gave rise to the 27 T cell receptor beta chains below, sequenced in a study of blood T cell repertoires in COVID-19. Here immunoSEQ multiplex PCR was the method, and the copy in TCRdb shows in-frame clones only, minus some. The sample lists approximately 170,000 clones, about 85% occurring once. The sample taken for sequencing was peripheral blood. These receptors all stem from a man aged 60-69 years who had recovered from COVID-19.

The chain is built from TRBV5-8 and TRBJ1-5; D is possibly TRBD1 (5 bases). CDR1 and CDR2 (germline): SGHTS, YDEGEE. Trimming removed 4 bases from V and 3 bases from J, with 11 bases in between. The CDR3 length is 14 residues. The CDR3 bases are TGTGCCAGCAGCACAGACAGCGACAATCAGCCCCAGCATTTT. Protein product: CASSTDSDNQPQHF. The entire variable domain, with the rest obtained from reference TRBV5-8 and TRBJ1-5, is as follows: EAGVTQSPTHLIKTRGQQATLRCSPISGHTSVYWYQQALGLGLQFLLWYDEGEERNRGNFPPRFSGRQFPNYSSELNVNALELEDSALYLCASSTDSDNQPQHFGDGTRLSIL.

V and J are TRBV5-1 and TRBJ1-3; D is unresolved. Per germline, CDR1 SGHRS and CDR2 YFSETQ. V lost 0 bases, J lost 1 base, and 11 bases lay in between. This CDR3 comprises 16 residues. The CDR3 region is CASSLDSGPSGNTIYF. The CDR3 DNA sequence: TGCGCCAGCAGCTTGGATTCAGGCCCTTCTGGAAACACCATATATTTT.

V usage is TRBV24-1 and J usage is TRBJ2-1; TRBD1 matches 9 bases. This CDR3 has 16 residues. Germline CDR1 and CDR2: KGHDR and SFDVKD. With V trimmed by 3 bases and J by 8 bases, 10 bases remained unmatched. The CDR3 reads CATSDPGTGYGDEQFF. The CDR3 DNA reads as TGTGCCACCAGTGATCCCGGGACAGGGTACGGGGATGAGCAGTTCTTC.

The chain combines TRBV12-3 or TRBV12-4 with TRBJ2-1, with a weak D call TRBD2 (6 bases). V was pared by 1 base and J by 6 bases, with 7 bases between. CDR3 size: 13 residues. DNA for the CDR3: TGTGCCAGCAGTTTAGGGACTATCAATGAGCAGTTCTTC. Amino acid sequence: CASSLGTINEQFF.

The CDR3 DNA follows: TGTGCCAGCAGTTATTTTGGGCTGAATTCACCCCTCCACTTT. Protein sequence: CASSYFGLNSPLHF. J is TRBJ1-6 and V is TRBV6-2 or TRBV6-3; D not certain. The V end was cut by 3 bases, the J end by 7 bases, with 10 bases between. The V gene's germline CDR1 is MNHEY and CDR2 SVGEGT. The CDR3 runs to 14 residues.

For this clone: The sample contains more than one DNA sequence encoding this CDR3. The chain has TRBV18 and TRBJ1-4; a possible D gene is TRBD1 (6 bases). CDR3 size: 15 residues. The germline V gene encodes CDR1 KGHSH and CDR2 LQKENI. The ends were cut back, 3 bases at V and 0 bases at J, with 8 bases in the middle. The CDR3 reads CASSPDRSTNEKLFF. The CDR3 DNA is TGTGCCAGCTCACCGGACAGATCAACTAATGAAAAACTGTTTTTT.

V and J are TRBV12-3 or TRBV12-4 and TRBJ1-2, with D hard to call. V lost 1 base, J lost 5 bases, and 8 bases lay in between. The CDR3 runs 13 residues. CDR3 sequence reads: CASSLGHQYGYTF. The CDR3 nucleotides read TGTGCCAGCAGTTTAGGCCACCAGTATGGCTACACCTTC.

CDR3 region: CASSQAGGTRNQPQHF. The CDR3 DNA reads as TGTGCCAGCAGCCAAGCGGGAGGGACTAGGAATCAGCCCCAGCATTTT. The rearrangement links TRBV3-1 (or the pseudogene TRBV3-2) to TRBJ1-5; possibly TRBD1 for D (5 bases). The CDR3 spans 16 residues. CDR1 is LGHDT and CDR2 is YNNKEL in the germline V gene (reference sequence). Trimming took off 1 base at V and 4 bases at J, with 14 bases between the two ends.

V gene TRBV6-1 combines with J gene TRBJ1-4; 10 nucleotides agree with TRBD1. J was trimmed by 0 bases and V by 3 bases; bases with no gene match: 1. The CDR3 spans 16 residues. From germline, CDR1 is MNHNS and CDR2 SASEGT. The CDR3 spells CASSEGQGSTNEKLFF. The CDR3 bases are TGTGCCAGCAGTGAGGGACAGGGGTCAACTAATGAAAAACTGTTTTTT.

The chain uses TRBV13 and TRBJ2-1, with 9 bases matching TRBD1. The CDR3 is 15 amino acids. V lost 6 bases to trimming and J lost 6 bases; unmatched junction nucleotides: 9. The germline CDR1 and CDR2 sequences are PRHDT and FYEKMQ (reference sequence). The CDR3 reads CASSPLDRGFNEQFF. The CDR3 DNA reads TGTGCCAGCAGTCCTCTGGACAGGGGATTCAATGAGCAGTTCTTC.

Here the CDR3 DNA reads TGTGCCAGCAGCTTAGCAGGGACTGGGAACACCGGGGAGCTGTTTTTT. Protein sequence: CASSLAGTGNTGELFF. V gene TRBV7-6 combines with J gene TRBJ2-2; maybe TRBD2 (6 bases). Trimming shortened V by 0 bases and J by 1 base, and 9 bases separated the two germline ends. Germline V gene data show CDR1 as SGHVS and CDR2 as FNYEAQ. The CDR3 runs 16 residues.

The chain joins TRBV5-1 to TRBJ1-1; D perhaps matches TRBD1 (6 bases). Per germline, CDR1 SGHRS and CDR2 YFSETQ. V lost 7 bases to trimming and J lost 0 bases, with 10 bases between them. The CDR3 runs to 13 residues. The CDR3, as DNA: TGCGCCAGCCACAGGGACATGAACACTGAAGCTTTCTTT. This translates into CASHRDMNTEAFF.

This clone was observed once. DNA of the CDR3: TGTGCCAGCAGCTTAAGGAGCGGGGGGGCCATGGAGACCCAGTACTTC. Protein sequence: CASSLRSGGAMETQYF. The rearrangement joins TRBV11-2 to TRBJ2-5; TRBD2 agrees at 10 bases. The V and J ends lost 2 bases and 5 bases, in that order; junction bases with no gene match: 8. Germline V lookup: CDR1 SGHAT, CDR2 FQNNGV. The CDR3 spans 16 residues.

The chain carries TRBV3-1 (or the pseudogene TRBV3-2) and TRBJ1-4, with 7 nucleotides matching TRBD1. This CDR3 spans 15 amino acids. V lost 1 base, J lost 4 bases, and 3 bases stayed unmatched. Germline CDR1 reads LGHDT; CDR2 reads YNNKEL (reference sequence). DNA for the CDR3: TGTGCCAGCAGCCAAGGACAGGGTGGTAATGAAAAACTGTTTTTT. It encodes CASSQGQGGNEKLFF.

The chain employs TRBV7-3 and TRBJ2-3, with D possibly TRBD2 on 6 matching bases. CDR3 length equals 14 residues. Germline V gene data show CDR1 as SGHTA and CDR2 as FQGTGA. V dropped 5 bases and J dropped 5 bases, with 14 bases sitting between them. The CDR3 DNA is TGTGCCAGCAGCCCTGGGGGAGGACTAGATACGCAGTATTTT. The encoded protein is CASSPGGGLDTQYF.

The gene calls are TRBV19 and TRBJ2-5, with 7 positions matching TRBD1. The V gene end was trimmed by 4 bases and the J gene end by 2 bases; junction bases not matched to a gene: 4. Germline CDR1 LNHDA, CDR2 SQIVND (reference sequence). CDR3 length: 14 amino acids. The CDR3 loop reads CASSSSRGQETQYF. DNA for the CDR3: TGTGCCAGTAGTAGCTCCAGGGGGCAAGAGACCCAGTACTTC.

This chain connects TRBV27 to TRBJ2-3; perhaps TRBD1 as D (5 bases). The germline V and J ends were trimmed by 7 bases and 0 bases, with 14 bases remaining between them. The germline gives CDR1 MNHEY, CDR2 SMNVEV (reference sequence). The CDR3 loop spans 15 amino acids. The CDR3 sequence: CASTLQDPSTDTQYF. The CDR3 DNA follows: TGTGCCAGCACCTTACAGGATCCTAGCACAGATACGCAGTATTTT.

This chain joins TRBV9 and TRBJ2-1; TRBD2 aligns across 8 bases. The trim removed 2 bases at V and 5 bases at J, leaving 15 bases unmatched. CDR3 size: 18 residues. Germline V gene sequence: CDR1 SGDLS, CDR2 YYNGEE. CDR3 sequence: CASSVGLGKAGVHNEQFF. The CDR3 DNA sequence: TGTGCCAGCAGCGTTGGTTTGGGAAAAGCGGGGGTGCACAATGAGCAGTTCTTC. Drawing the rest from reference TRBV9 and TRBJ2-1, the complete variable domain is DSGVTQTPKHLITATGQRVTLRCSPRSGDLSVYWYQQSLDQGLQFLIQYYNGEERAKGNILERFSAQQFPDLHSELNLSSLELGDSALYFCASSVGLGKAGVHNEQFFGPGTRLTVL.

This sequence joins TRBV18 and TRBJ1-5, with 7 bases identical to TRBD1. Germline values: CDR1 KGHSH, CDR2 LQKENI. V lost 3 bases to trimming and J lost 4 bases; unmatched junction nucleotides: 12. This CDR3 contains 17 residues. For the CDR3, the DNA is TGTGCCAGCTCACCCGGGACAGCCTCCTTCGGGAATCAGCCCCAGCATTTT. Amino acid sequence: CASSPGTASFGNQPQHF.

V gene TRBV18 combines with J gene TRBJ2-1; D is possibly TRBD1 (5 bases). Germline CDR1 reads KGHSH; CDR2 reads LQKENI. The CDR3 runs 15 residues. V was pared by 6 bases and J by 5 bases, with 17 bases between. The DNA for the CDR3 is TGTGCCAGCTCTCCTCCTCTAGACAGAAACAATGAGCAGTTCTTC. Protein product: CASSPPLDRNNEQFF.

The chain joins TRBV7-2 to TRBJ1-1, with 9 bases matching TRBD1. Germline values: CDR1 SGHTA, CDR2 FQGNSA. V dropped 5 bases and J dropped 5; count of bases not matched to a gene: 6. The CDR3 runs 14 residues. DNA of the CDR3: TGTGCCAGCAGCAAGGGGACAGGGCGGACTGAAGCTTTCTTT. Its protein is CASSKGTGRTEAFF.

As concerns this clone: Mismatch with germline at one junction end may stem from a read error. The chain joins TRBV12-3 or TRBV12-4 to TRBJ2-1; D is unclear. CDR3 size: 11 residues. CDR3 sequence (DNA): TGTGCCAGCAGTTTAGGGTTCCACCAGATCTTC. Translating it yields CASSLGFHQIF.

The J gene is TRBJ2-3, the V gene TRBV9, with 9 bases aligning to TRBD2. J lost 1 base, V lost 4 bases, and 7 bases had no gene match. The CDR3 is made up of 16 amino acids. Looked up from germline, CDR1 is SGDLS and CDR2 is YYNGEE. The DNA of the CDR3 is TGTGCCAGCAGCCCCCGGGGACTAGCTGGCACAGATACGCAGTATTTT. Amino acids: CASSPRGLAGTDTQYF.

CDR3 in amino acids: CASSYPARLDTQYF. CDR3 sequence (DNA): TGTGCCAGCAGTTACCCCGCGCGGCTAGATACGCAGTATTTT. The chain is built from TRBV6-2 or TRBV6-3 and TRBJ2-3, with D unclear. CDR3 length: 14 residues. The V end lost 2 bases, the J end lost 5 bases, and 11 bases lay between the germline ends. Germline V gives CDR1 MNHEY, CDR2 SVGEGT.

The chain carries TRBV7-6 and TRBJ1-4, with a weak D call TRBD1 (5 bases). CDR3 length equals 18 residues. Trimming removed 0 bases at V and 7 bases at J, with 21 bases between. CDR1 is SGHVS, CDR2 FNYEAQ, per germline. CDR3 nucleotide sequence: TGTGCCAGCAGCTTAGCCCTTCTTGGGGGGAGGACGGGTGAAAAACTGTTTTTT. Translating it yields CASSLALLGGRTGEKLFF.

In DNA, the CDR3 is TGTGCCAGCTCACCAAGTTTACTCCCAGGGGGCGTGAACACTGAAGCTTTCTTT. Protein sequence: CASSPSLLPGGVNTEAFF. This chain joins TRBV18 and TRBJ1-1; 8 nucleotides agree with TRBD1. The ends lost 2 bases at V and 0 bases at J; junction bases unmatched: 11. The CDR3 length is 18 residues. Germline V lookup: CDR1 KGHSH, CDR2 LQKENI.

V is TRBV3-1 (or the pseudogene TRBV3-2) and J is TRBJ2-4; maybe TRBD2 (6 bases). The CDR3 runs 14 residues. The germline V and J ends were trimmed by 8 bases and 2 bases, with 13 bases remaining between them. From germline, CDR1 is LGHDT and CDR2 YNNKEL (reference sequence). The CDR3: CASGPGETKNIQYF. The CDR3 DNA sequence: TGTGCCAGCGGCCCGGGGGAAACCAAAAACATTCAGTACTTC.